This T cell receptor beta chain was recovered during a study of T cell responses to AZD1222 COVID-19 vaccine. Notes on the study in general: Baseline serology detected seropositivity in only six AZD1222 recipients. Samples come after the peak T cell response, not at day 14. Reports say nearly half of spike-specific TCRs go after unmutated variant regions.

For this clone: Its antigen remains unidentified.

The CDR3 runs 13 residues. Germline-derived CDR1 and CDR2 are SGHVS and FQNEAQ. V lost 2 bases and J lost 11, with 13 bases in between. Analysis merged second doses at about 4 or about 12 weeks. Produced via immunoSEQ multiplex PCR; TCRdb's table is partial and in-frame only. The table records more than 75,000 clones, almost 90% of them present only once. The starting material was peripheral blood, obtained 28 days after the second AZD1222 dose. The source is an adult who received the AZD1222 COVID-19 vaccine. The genes are TRBV7-8 and TRBJ1-5, with D tentatively TRBD1 (5 bases). This chain's CDR3 is CASSLTRAEAQHF. The CDR3 nucleotides read TGTGCCAGCAGCTTAACCAGGGCCGAGGCCCAGCATTTT.